The 13 T cell receptor beta chains presented below share a single source sample, sequenced in a study of Ad26.COV2.S vaccination and SARS-CoV-2 variants. Described treatment: some 19 received Ad26.COV2.S at low or high dose, single or two shots; about 5 received placebo; per-sample allocation not given. The investigators took samples on day 63 after the first vaccine or placebo injection. Only in-frame clones appear in the TCRdb table, and some are missing; sequencing was by immunoSEQ multiplex PCR. The table includes about 350,000 clones, 75% to 90% detected once. The sample here was peripheral blood, taken in a trial of Ad26.COV2.S vaccine versus placebo. The receptors were gathered from a person between 18 and 65 years old who received the Ad26.COV2.S COVID-19 vaccine or a placebo.

This chain joins TRBV7-6 and TRBJ2-2, with 8 positions matching TRBD2. The CDR3 extends over 15 amino acids. CDR1 is SGHVS and CDR2 is FNYEAQ in the germline V gene. With V trimmed by 5 bases and J by 5 bases, 7 bases remained unmatched. The CDR3 region is CASSRAGEGTGELFF. The CDR3 coding sequence is TGTGCCAGCAGCCGAGCGGGGGAGGGGACCGGGGAGCTGTTTTTT.

This sequence joins TRBV28 and TRBJ1-4; tentative D call: TRBD1 (6 bases). The CDR3 runs 17 residues. Trimming took off 6 bases at V and 3 bases at J, with 20 bases between the two ends. Germline loops: CDR1 MDHEN, CDR2 SYDVKM. In DNA form, the CDR3 reads TGTGCCAGCAGGTTCCCGGGTCCGGGGGCGGCTAATGAAAAACTGTTTTTT. Amino acid sequence: CASRFPGPGAANEKLFF.

The chain uses TRBV19 and TRBJ1-3, with TRBD1 matching 8 bases. V shed 3 bases and J 6 bases; nucleotides not matched to a gene: 4. This CDR3 is built from 14 residues. Germline lookup yields CDR1 LNHDA and CDR2 SQIVND (reference sequence). Here the CDR3 reads CASSIAGGLNTIYF. The DNA of the CDR3 is TGTGCCAGTAGTATCGCAGGGGGCCTAAACACCATATATTTT.

The J gene is TRBJ1-5, the V gene TRBV6-4; D possibly corresponds to TRBD1 (5 bases). Trimming pared 3 bases from V and 6 bases from J, leaving 15 bases between. The V gene's germline CDR1 is MRHNA and CDR2 SNTAGT. The CDR3 covers 15 residues. CDR3 amino acids: CASSERPQEGQPQHF. CDR3 DNA sequence: TGTGCCAGCAGTGAAAGGCCACAGGAGGGTCAGCCCCAGCATTTT.

The chain carries TRBV13 and TRBJ2-5, with 7 positions matching TRBD1. Losses at the gene ends were 1 base for V and 1 base for J; bases not matched to a gene: 3. The CDR3 extends over 15 amino acids. Per germline, CDR1 PRHDT and CDR2 FYEKMQ (reference sequence). The CDR3 is CASSLDRGPQETQYF. The CDR3 bases are TGTGCCAGCAGCTTAGACAGGGGCCCCCAAGAGACCCAGTACTTC. Together with reference TRBV13 and TRBJ2-5, the CDR3 gives the full variable domain: AAGVIQSPRHLIKEKRETATLKCYPIPRHDTVYWYQQGPGQDPQFLISFYEKMQSDKGSIPDRFSAQQFSDYHSELNMSSLELGDSALYFCASSLDRGPQETQYFGPGTRLLVL.

This chain connects TRBV4-2 to TRBJ2-7, with D possibly matching TRBD2 (6 bases). The V gene's germline CDR1 is LGHNA and CDR2 YNFKEQ. This CDR3 spans 14 amino acids. V was trimmed by 7 bases and J by 2 bases, leaving 15 bases between them. CDR3 nucleotides: TGTGCCAGCAAGAGGGACTCTCTAACCTACGAGCAGTACTTC. Residues: CASKRDSLTYEQYF.

The chain couples TRBV11-2 to TRBJ2-1; no clear D. V shed 4 bases and J shed 0 bases, with 10 bases lying between them. The CDR3 covers 15 residues. Germline CDR1 reads SGHAT; CDR2 reads FQNNGV. This CDR3 reads CASSSYQSSYNEQFF. DNA of the CDR3: TGTGCCAGCAGCTCCTATCAGAGCTCCTACAATGAGCAGTTCTTC. Using reference TRBV11-2 and TRBJ2-1 for the parts outside the CDR3, the full variable domain is EAGVAQSPRYKIIEKRQSVAFWCNPISGHATLYWYQQILGQGPKLLIQFQNNGVVDDSQLPKDRFSAERLKGVDSTLKIQPAKLEDSAVYLCASSSYQSSYNEQFFGPGTRLTVL.

The chain links TRBV4-3 to TRBJ1-4; 9 nucleotides align to TRBD1. Germline CDR1 LGHNA, CDR2 YSLEER. V shed 4 bases, J shed 0 bases, and the junction held 9 bases outside the gene matches. This CDR3 comprises 18 residues. The CDR3 protein is CASSLRDRDFATNEKLFF. CDR3 nucleotide sequence: TGCGCCAGCAGCCTCCGGGACAGGGATTTTGCAACTAATGAAAAACTGTTTTTT.

V is TRBV19 and J is TRBJ2-1, with 14 bases matching TRBD2. V trimming: 6 bases; J trimming: 7 bases; junction bases outside the gene matches: 5. Per the germline V gene, CDR1 is LNHDA and CDR2 is SQIVND (reference sequence). The CDR3 loop spans 15 amino acids. The CDR3, as DNA: TGTGCCAGTAGGGCGGGGACTAGCGGGAGTAATGAGCAGTTCTTC. Its translation: CASRAGTSGSNEQFF.

CDR3 DNA: TGTGCCACCAGTGATGAGGTCCCAGATACGCAGTATTTT. Protein sequence: CATSDEVPDTQYF. The gene calls are TRBV24-1 and TRBJ2-3; D gene ambiguous. This CDR3 comprises 13 residues. V gave up 3 bases and J gave up 4 bases, with 7 bases separating them. From germline, CDR1 is KGHDR and CDR2 SFDVKD.

The sample holds one count of this clone. The V gene is TRBV12-2, the J gene TRBJ2-7. TRBV12-2 corresponds to a pseudogene. The CDR3 runs to 17 residues. CDR3 sequence reads: CASRLAGSTTETYEQYF. As DNA, the CDR3 is TGTGCAAGTCGCTTAGCAGGATCAACGACCGAGACCTACGAGCAGTACTTC.

The V gene is TRBV19, the J gene TRBJ2-1; D not certain. The CDR3 has 15 residues. Trimming cost V 1 base and J 0 bases, with 7 bases left between them. Looked up from germline, CDR1 is LNHDA and CDR2 is SQIVND (reference sequence). CDR3 sequence reads: CASSIGWNSYNEQFF. The CDR3 DNA follows: TGTGCCAGTAGTATAGGCTGGAACTCCTACAATGAGCAGTTCTTC.

This chain links TRBV10-3 with TRBJ2-1; D not certain. Trimming shortened V by 10 bases and J by 8 bases, and 9 bases separated the two germline ends. This CDR3 is built from 10 residues. Per germline, CDR1 ENHRY and CDR2 SYGVKD. CDR3 in amino acids: CAKERDEQFF. The CDR3 bases are TGTGCCAAAGAAAGGGATGAGCAGTTCTTC.